This T cell receptor (beta chain) is drawn from a study of T cells after yellow fever vaccination. This CDR3 spans 17 amino acids. Germline values: CDR1 SGHVS, CDR2 FNYEAQ. Unmatched junction bases numbered 7, after V lost 1 base and J lost 0 bases. One entry per CDR3 protein, called by TCRdb with MiXCR from the 5' RACE reads. The table lists approximately 90,000 distinct CDR3 sequences, roughly 14% of them singletons, with just under 25% in the top ten. The rearrangement uses TRBV7-6 and TRBJ2-3; 7 bases align to TRBD2. The receptor's source is a man aged 18 to 29 who received the YFV17D yellow fever vaccine. The specimen was CD8+ T cells not binding an NS4B(214-222) dextramer, sorted from PBMCs, collected approximately 22 days after the first yellow fever vaccination. The DNA for the CDR3 is TGTGCCAGCAGCTTAGGGGGGGGAGTCCCTAGCACAGATACGCAGTATTTT. Encoded protein: CASSLGGGVPSTDTQYF.